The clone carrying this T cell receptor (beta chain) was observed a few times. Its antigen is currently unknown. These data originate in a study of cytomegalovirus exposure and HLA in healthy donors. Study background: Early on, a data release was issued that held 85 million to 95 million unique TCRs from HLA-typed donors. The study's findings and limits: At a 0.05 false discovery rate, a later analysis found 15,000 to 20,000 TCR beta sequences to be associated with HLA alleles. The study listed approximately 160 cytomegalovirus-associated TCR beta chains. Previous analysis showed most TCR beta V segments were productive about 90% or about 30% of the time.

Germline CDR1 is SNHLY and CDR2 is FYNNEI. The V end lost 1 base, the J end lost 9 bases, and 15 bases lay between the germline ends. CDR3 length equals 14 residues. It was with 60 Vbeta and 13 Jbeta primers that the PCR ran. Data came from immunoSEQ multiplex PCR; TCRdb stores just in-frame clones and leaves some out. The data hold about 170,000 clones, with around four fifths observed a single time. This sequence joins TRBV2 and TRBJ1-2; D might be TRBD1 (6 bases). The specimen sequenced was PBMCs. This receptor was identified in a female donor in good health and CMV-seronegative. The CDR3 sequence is CASSEEAQGGRYTF. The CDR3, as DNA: TGTGCCAGCAGTGAAGAAGCACAGGGTGGGCGCTACACCTTC.